The source of this T cell receptor (beta chain) is a study of CD8+ T cells in alopecia areata. Study at large: Treated patients received oral tofacitinib, 5 to 10 mg twice daily.

After isolation, RNA underwent reverse transcription to generate cDNA as the sequencing template. Profiling relied on immunoSEQ multiplex PCR, and the TCRdb table lists in-frame clones only, not all of them. Here the sample spans 150,000 to 200,000 clones, 45% to 60% being singletons. Study findings and constraints: Sequencing of scalp samples also includes resident alphabeta T cells from normal skin. Higher clonality was seen in lesional scalp than in normal scalp, especially in alopecia totalis/universalis.

The sample holds a few counts of this clone. Antigen unknown. As to treatment: oral pan-JAK inhibitor, 5-10 mg twice daily. This clonotype was obtained from a human donor with alopecia areata. The sequencing here drew on CD8+ T cells sorted from blood, taken at approximately week 52, from a patient treated with tofacitinib.

The CDR3 nucleotides are TGTGCCAGCAGCTTACTAGCGGGGGCTTACAATGAGCAGTTCTTC. This encodes CASSLLAGAYNEQFF. This rearrangement joins TRBV11-2 to TRBJ2-1, with 10 bases lining up with TRBD2. Germline CDR1 SGHAT, CDR2 FQNNGV. The CDR3 consists of 15 residues. Germline trimming cut 2 bases from V and 4 bases from J; bases unmatched to any gene: 2.